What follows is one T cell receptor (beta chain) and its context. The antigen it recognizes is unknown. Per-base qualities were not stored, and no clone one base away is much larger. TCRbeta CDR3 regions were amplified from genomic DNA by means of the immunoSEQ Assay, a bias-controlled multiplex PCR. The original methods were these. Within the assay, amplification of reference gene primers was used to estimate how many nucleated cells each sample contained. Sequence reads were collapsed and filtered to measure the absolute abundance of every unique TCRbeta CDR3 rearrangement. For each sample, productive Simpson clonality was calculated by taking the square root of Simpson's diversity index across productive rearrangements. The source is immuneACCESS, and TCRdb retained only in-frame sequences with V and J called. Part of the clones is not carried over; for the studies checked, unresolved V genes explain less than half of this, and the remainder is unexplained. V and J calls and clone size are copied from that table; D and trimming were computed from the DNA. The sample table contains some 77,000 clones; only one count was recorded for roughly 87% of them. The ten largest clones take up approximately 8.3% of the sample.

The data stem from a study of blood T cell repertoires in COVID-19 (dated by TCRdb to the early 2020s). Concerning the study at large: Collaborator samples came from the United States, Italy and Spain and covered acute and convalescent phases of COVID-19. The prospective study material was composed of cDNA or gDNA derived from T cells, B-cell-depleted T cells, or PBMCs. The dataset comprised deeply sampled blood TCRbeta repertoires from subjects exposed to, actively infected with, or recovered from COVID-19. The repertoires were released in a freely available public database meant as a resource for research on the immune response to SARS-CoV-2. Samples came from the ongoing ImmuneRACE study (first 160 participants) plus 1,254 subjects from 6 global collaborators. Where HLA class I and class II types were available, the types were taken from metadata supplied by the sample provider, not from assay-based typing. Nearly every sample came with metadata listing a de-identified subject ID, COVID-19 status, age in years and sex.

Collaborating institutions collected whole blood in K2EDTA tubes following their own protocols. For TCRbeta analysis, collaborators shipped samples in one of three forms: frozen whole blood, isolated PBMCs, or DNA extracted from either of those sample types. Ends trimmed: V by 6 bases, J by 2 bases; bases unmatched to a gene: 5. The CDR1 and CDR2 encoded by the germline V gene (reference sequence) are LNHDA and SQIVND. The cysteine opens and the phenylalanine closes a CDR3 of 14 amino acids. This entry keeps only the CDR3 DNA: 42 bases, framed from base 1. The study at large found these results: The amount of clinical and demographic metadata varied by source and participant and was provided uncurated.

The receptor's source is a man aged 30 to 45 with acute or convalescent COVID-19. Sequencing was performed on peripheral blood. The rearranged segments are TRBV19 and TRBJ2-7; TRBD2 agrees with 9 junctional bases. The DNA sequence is TGTGCCAGTAGGGCGGGAGGGCCGGCCTACGAGCAGTACTTC. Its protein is CASRAGGPAYEQYF.